The 8 T cell receptor beta chains in this list originate from one sample, sequenced in a study of cytomegalovirus exposure and HLA in healthy donors. PCR was performed using 60 Vbeta and 13 Jbeta primers. Using immunoSEQ multiplex PCR, the repertoire was profiled, and TCRdb retains in-frame clones only, with some absent. This sample carries some 200,000 clones, around 86% of them seen once, and the ten largest clones take roughly 1.6%. Sequenced: PBMCs. Receptors originate from a man in his fifties or sixties in good health and CMV-seronegative.

This chain links TRBV6-1 with TRBJ2-7; 8 positions agree with TRBD1. J lost 6 bases, V lost 3 bases, and 10 bases had no gene match. Germline loops: CDR1 MNHNS, CDR2 SASEGT. The CDR3 is 15 amino acids. CDR3 in amino acids: CASSEMFDRGSEQYF. DNA for the CDR3: TGTGCCAGCAGTGAGATGTTCGACAGGGGAAGCGAGCAGTACTTC.

This chain joins TRBV7-3 and TRBJ2-3; D is possibly TRBD1 (5 bases). Germline CDR1 reads SGHTA; CDR2 reads FQGTGA. V dropped 2 bases and J dropped 6 bases, with 9 bases sitting between them. The CDR3 contains 13 residues. CDR3 in amino acids: CASSLQGGDTQYF. In DNA, the CDR3 is TGTGCCAGCAGCTTACAGGGTGGGGATACGCAGTATTTT.

The rearrangement uses TRBV19 and TRBJ2-5; 11 bases agree with TRBD2. Germline V gives CDR1 LNHDA, CDR2 SQIVND (reference sequence). The CDR3 covers 15 residues. J gave up 1 base and V 3 bases, and 1 base lay outside the gene matches. CDR3 sequence: CASSMTSGTQETQYF. Written as DNA, the CDR3 is TGTGCCAGTAGTATGACTAGCGGGACCCAAGAGACCCAGTACTTC.

The chain has TRBV7-9 and TRBJ2-1; 10 bases map to TRBD2. This CDR3 is built from 17 residues. The V gene end was trimmed by 3 bases and the J gene end by 0 bases; junction bases not matched to a gene: 5. CDR1 and CDR2 from the germline V gene are SEHNR and FQNEAQ (reference sequence). CDR3: CASSLRGLANSYNEQFF. As DNA, the CDR3 is TGTGCCAGCAGCTTGAGGGGACTAGCGAACTCCTACAATGAGCAGTTCTTC. Full variable domain (outside the CDR3, taken from reference TRBV7-9 and TRBJ2-1): DTGVSQNPRHKITKRGQNVTFRCDPISEHNRLYWYRQTLGQGPEFLTYFQNEAQLEKSRLLSDRFSAERPKGSFSTLEIQRTEQGDSAMYLCASSLRGLANSYNEQFFGPGTRLTVL.

The CDR3 is CASSWKGEGYTF. The DNA of the CDR3 is TGTGCCAGCAGCTGGAAGGGAGAGGGCTACACCTTC. This chain links TRBV7-9 with TRBJ1-2; D unresolved. The CDR3 extends over 12 amino acids. The V end lost 4 bases, the J end lost 8 bases, and 11 bases lay between the germline ends. Per germline, CDR1 SEHNR and CDR2 FQNEAQ (reference sequence).

This sequence joins TRBV27 and TRBJ1-4, with D possibly being TRBD1 (5 bases). The length of the CDR3 is 14 residues. Germline CDR1 reads MNHEY; CDR2 reads SMNVEV (reference sequence). Trimming stripped 8 bases from V and 8 bases from J, with 18 bases between. The chain's CDR3 is CASRTGGSSEKLFF. The CDR3 bases are TGTGCCAGCCGAACGGGGGGGTCTAGCGAAAAACTGTTTTTT.

V gene TRBV6-1 combines with J gene TRBJ2-2, with D maybe TRBD2 (6 bases). V lost 6 bases to trimming and J lost 7 bases, with 15 bases between them. This CDR3 has 14 residues. In germline, CDR1 is MNHNS, CDR2 SASEGT. CDR3 loop: CASRNRQGGGELFF. The CDR3 DNA sequence: TGTGCCAGCAGGAATAGGCAGGGAGGCGGGGAGCTGTTTTTT.

This rearrangement joins TRBV2 to TRBJ1-6, with TRBD1 as a possible D gene (6 bases). In germline, CDR1 is SNHLY, CDR2 FYNNEI. V lost 6 bases, J lost 8 bases, and 20 bases lay in between. The CDR3 totals 16 residues. As DNA, the CDR3 is TGTGCCAGCAGCTATACACAGGGAGGGTCGTATTCACCCCTCCACTTT. This translates into CASSYTQGGSYSPLHF.